This T cell receptor beta chain was retrieved from a study of molecular identifiers for immune sequencing clone quantification. Study-wide findings and caveats: Sizes of highly expanded clones could be underestimated through identical TCRs sharing a barcode. Clones above 20 RNA copies contained over 97% of effector molecules but under 1% of naive ones.

The CDR3 covers 16 residues. Germline values: CDR1 LGHDT, CDR2 YNNKEL (reference sequence). Germline trimming cut 2 bases from V and 1 base from J; bases unmatched to any gene: 8. For this clonotype: Its antigen is undetermined.

TCRdb processed the PCR reads anew with MiXCR; each CDR3 protein has one entry. The table shows over 600,000 distinct CDR3 sequences, with just under 20% occurring only once. The specimen sequenced was naive CD8+ T cells from blood, with Jurkat cell RNA spiked in. Subset meaning: FACS-sorted CD8+CD4-CCR7+CD45RA+ naive T cells. The origin of this receptor is a human donor in good health. Some libraries in this study had Jurkat cell RNA spiked in. This chain uses TRBV3-1 with TRBJ2-7; 7 nucleotides align to TRBD1. Here the CDR3 reads CASSQITGERSYEQYF. CDR3 nucleotides: TGTGCCAGCAGCCAAATAACAGGGGAGAGATCCTACGAGCAGTACTTC.